Shown below are 14 T cell receptor beta chains from a single sample sequenced in a study of T cells in Graves' hyperthyroidism and ophthalmopathy (dated by TCRdb to between 2018 and 2021). Libraries were prepared through multiplex PCR. TCRdb shows the sequencer as Illumina HiSeq 2000. The TCR beta CDR3 regions were amplified from the RNA transcripts. A first-round RT-PCR of the TCR CDR3 used the HTBI primer set with the Qiagen OneStep RT-PCR kit. TCRdb reworked the public reads: Q25 trimming with fastp, MiXCR clone assembly, productive beta chains retained. Rows are unified per CDR3 protein, each entry keeping the most common DNA and genes. Within this sample are around 520,000 distinct CDR3 sequences, with approximately 15% of them counted one time only. The ten largest clones represent about a sixth of the sample. Sequenced material: blood. The receptors were gathered from a young woman with Graves' hyperthyroidism.

The gene calls are TRBV7-2 and TRBJ1-2; possibly TRBD1 for D (5 bases). This CDR3 is built from 16 residues. V shed 1 base and J shed 5 bases, with 17 bases lying between them. Germline lookup yields CDR1 SGHTA and CDR2 FQGNSA. The CDR3 DNA reads as TGTGCCAGCAGCTTAGTTTCGGGGGTCGGTTGGTATGGCTACACCTTC. Amino acid sequence: CASSLVSGVGWYGYTF. The full variable domain, completed using reference TRBV7-2 and TRBJ1-2, is GAGVSQSPSNKVTEKGKDVELRCDPISGHTALYWYRQSLGQGLEFLIYFQGNSAPDKSGLPSDRFSAERTGGSVSTLTIQRTQQEDSAVYLCASSLVSGVGWYGYTFGSGTRLTVV.

This clonotype was counted at least ten times. The chain recombines TRBV12-3 or TRBV12-4 with TRBJ1-5; maybe TRBD1 (6 bases). CDR3 size: 16 residues. Trimming shortened V by 6 bases and J by 4 bases, and 19 bases separated the two germline ends. The CDR3: CASRYEQGVGNQPQHF. The DNA of the CDR3 is TGTGCCAGCAGATACGAACAGGGAGTAGGGAATCAGCCCCAGCATTTT.

The V and J genes are TRBV13 and TRBJ1-4; the D gene is possibly TRBD1 (5 bases). The V gene lost 5 bases and the J gene lost 1 base, with 14 bases spanning the gap. Germline assignment: CDR1 PRHDT and CDR2 FYEKMQ (reference sequence). The CDR3 totals 16 residues. CDR3: CASSPSVGGTNEKLFF. The CDR3 region has the DNA TGTGCCAGCAGCCCCTCGGTTGGGGGAACTAATGAAAAACTGTTTTTT.

The table lists this clonotype with many counts. This sequence joins TRBV12-3 or TRBV12-4 and TRBJ2-7; tentatively, D is TRBD1 or TRBD2 (6 bases each). V shed 6 bases and J shed 12 bases, with 21 bases lying between them. The CDR3 consists of 13 residues. The CDR3 loop is CASRRGAASLRYF. The CDR3 DNA reads as TGTGCCAGCAGGAGGGGGGCGGCTTCACTGAGGTACTTC.

A single count supports this clonotype. The V call is TRBV30, the J call TRBJ2-7; D is perhaps TRBD1 or TRBD2 (6 bases each). The germline V gene encodes CDR1 GTSNPN and CDR2 SVGIG (reference sequence). The V and J ends lost 0 bases and 7 bases respectively, with 22 bases between them. This CDR3 has 16 amino acids. The chain's CDR3 is CAWSVGGGGYYEEQYV. The CDR3 DNA reads as TGTGCCTGGAGTGTAGGAGGAGGGGGTTACTACGAGGAGCAGTACGTC.

This clonotype has at least ten counts. The chain employs TRBV7-2 and TRBJ1-2, with TRBD1 matching over 9 bases. Germline-derived CDR1 and CDR2 are SGHTA and FQGNSA. This CDR3 has 17 residues. The V and J ends lost 3 bases and 4 bases, in that order; junction bases with no gene match: 12. Here the CDR3 reads CASSLAPGTGPRYGYTF. The CDR3 DNA follows: TGTGCCAGCAGCTTGGCCCCGGGGACAGGGCCCCGCTATGGCTACACCTTC.

The chain employs TRBV3-1 and TRBJ1-4; no definite D call. The V end was cut by 1 base, the J end by 0 bases, with 9 bases between. The germline V gene encodes CDR1 LGHDT and CDR2 YNNKEL (reference sequence). This CDR3 has 16 amino acids. The CDR3 DNA is TGTGCCAGCAGCCAAGTGTCCATTGCAACTAATGAAAAACTGTTTTTT. It codes for CASSQVSIATNEKLFF.

This clonotype was counted many times. The chain links TRBV30 to TRBJ1-1; 10 bases line up with TRBD1. Per germline, CDR1 GTSNPN and CDR2 SVGIG (reference sequence). The CDR3 length is 16 residues. V gave up 1 base and J gave up 5 bases; unmatched junction bases: 10. This chain's CDR3 is CAWSGGATGGGTEAFF. The CDR3 DNA sequence: TGTGCCTGGAGTGGGGGAGCGACAGGGGGCGGGACTGAAGCTTTCTTT.

This clonotype was counted at least ten times. This chain connects TRBV2 to TRBJ1-2; 9 positions match TRBD1. The J segment lost 4 bases and the V segment lost 5 bases, leaving 5 bases of the junction unmatched. CDR1 is SNHLY and CDR2 is FYNNEI in the germline V gene. The CDR3 extends over 14 amino acids. CDR3 DNA sequence: TGTGCCAGCAGTCCGGGACAGGGATCCTATGGCTACACCTTC. Its protein product is CASSPGQGSYGYTF.

This clonotype turned up a few times. CDR3 loop: CASSTRQGDGYTF. CDR3 DNA sequence: TGTGCCAGTAGTACCCGACAGGGGGATGGCTACACCTTC. This chain uses TRBV19 with TRBJ1-2, with TRBD1 identical over 9 bases. J gave up 6 bases and V 4 bases, and 3 bases lay outside the gene matches. The CDR3 sequence is 13 residues long. In germline, CDR1 is LNHDA, CDR2 SQIVND (reference sequence).

This clonotype was recorded many times. This chain connects TRBV10-3 to TRBJ2-7; TRBD2 matches 12 bases. The germline V gene has CDR1 ENHRY and CDR2 SYGVKD. V shed 4 bases and J 2 bases; nucleotides not matched to a gene: 9. The CDR3 loop spans 17 amino acids. The CDR3 region is CAISARRLAGEPYEQYV. As DNA, the CDR3 is TGTGCCATCAGTGCCCGCCGACTAGCGGGAGAGCCCTACGAGCAGTACGTC.

In this sample, this clonotype turned up a few times. This rearrangement joins TRBV19 to TRBJ1-4, with D unclear. The CDR3 consists of 15 residues. Germline CDR1 and CDR2: LNHDA and SQIVND (reference sequence). V was shortened by 7 bases and J by 0 bases, with 12 bases between the two germline ends. The CDR3 DNA follows: TGTGCCAGTAAAAGGAACGCCGCAACTAATGAAAAACTGTTTTTT. It yields the protein CASKRNAATNEKLFF.

This clonotype occurred many times. The chain uses TRBV20-1 and TRBJ2-3; D call uncertain. This CDR3 has 12 amino acids. Germline V gene lookup returns CDR1 DFQATT and CDR2 SNEGSKA (reference sequence). The V gene lost 3 bases and the J gene lost 0 bases, with 4 bases spanning the gap. CDR3 amino acids: CSASESTDTQYF. The CDR3 region has the DNA TGCAGTGCTAGCGAGAGCACAGATACGCAGTATTTT.

This clonotype was counted many times. The V call is TRBV11-2, the J call TRBJ2-7; 8 bases match TRBD2. V lost 4 bases and J lost 2; bases outside the gene matches: 10. This CDR3 region has 16 residues. The germline gives CDR1 SGHAT, CDR2 FQNNGV. The CDR3 region is CASSSYRLAPTYEQYV. Written as DNA, the CDR3 is TGTGCCAGCAGCTCCTACCGACTAGCGCCAACCTACGAGCAGTACGTC.